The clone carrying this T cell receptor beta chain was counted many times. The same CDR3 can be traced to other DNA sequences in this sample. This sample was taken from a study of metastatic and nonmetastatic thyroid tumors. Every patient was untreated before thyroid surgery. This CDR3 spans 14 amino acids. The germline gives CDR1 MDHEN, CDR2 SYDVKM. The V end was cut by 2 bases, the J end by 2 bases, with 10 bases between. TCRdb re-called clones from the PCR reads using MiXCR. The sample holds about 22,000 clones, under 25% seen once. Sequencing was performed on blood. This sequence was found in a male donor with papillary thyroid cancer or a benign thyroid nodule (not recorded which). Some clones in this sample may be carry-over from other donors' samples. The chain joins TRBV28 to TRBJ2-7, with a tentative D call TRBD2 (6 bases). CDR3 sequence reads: CASSLAGGAYEQYF. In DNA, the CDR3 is TGTGCCAGCAGTTTAGCAGGAGGGGCCTACGAGCAGTACTTC.